This TCR beta chain stems from a study of blood T cells in healthy people across ages. Study-level points and caveats: Higher diversity, along with more naive CD4+ cells, distinguished long-lived donors from aged donors.

Germline V gives CDR1 SGHAT, CDR2 FQNNGV. The CDR3 has 15 residues. A second PCR, run for roughly 7 to 11 cycles, used a sample-barcoded 5' primer plus a J-beta primer mix. TCRdb ran MiXCR on the 5' RACE reads and lists one entry per CDR3 protein. The data show 1.5 million to 1.9 million distinct CDR3 sequences, 40% to 45% seen once. Concerning this clonotype: Antigen: not known.

This sequence joins TRBV11-2 and TRBJ2-5; 7 nucleotides align to TRBD1. TRBJ2-7 explains the end of the DNA better; the J call may be wrong. This clonotype was obtained from a woman aged 18-29 years in good health. Sequencing input: blood. CDR3 amino acids: CASSLDSYRGGEQYF. CDR3 bases: TGTGCCAGCAGCTTAGATTCTTACAGGGGCGGCGAGCAGTACTTC.